The sequence of this T cell receptor (beta chain) was determined in a study of blood T cell repertoires in COVID-19. Background on the study: Researchers got acute and convalescent COVID-19 samples from the United States, Italy and Spain. PBMCs, B-cell-depleted T cells, or T cells were the source of the cDNA or gDNA that made up the material.

Original handling: Estimation of nucleated cell counts was performed using reference gene primer amplification. Produced via immunoSEQ multiplex PCR; TCRdb's table is partial and in-frame only. V and J calls plus clone size are reproduced from that table; the DNA served to infer D and trimming. The data show about 440,000 clones, more than 85% seen once. The CDR3 has 16 residues. Trimming cost V 5 bases and J 3 bases, with 19 bases left between them. Germline CDR1 SGHTA, CDR2 FQGTGA. This clone was detected a few times. This sequence was found in a woman aged 25 to 39 with acute or convalescent COVID-19. V is TRBV7-3 and J is TRBJ1-1; D is unclear. The sample comprised peripheral blood. The CDR3 protein is CASSPEAGGVYTEAFF. CDR3 in DNA: TGTGCCAGCAGCCCCGAGGCAGGCGGGGTTTACACTGAAGCTTTCTTT.